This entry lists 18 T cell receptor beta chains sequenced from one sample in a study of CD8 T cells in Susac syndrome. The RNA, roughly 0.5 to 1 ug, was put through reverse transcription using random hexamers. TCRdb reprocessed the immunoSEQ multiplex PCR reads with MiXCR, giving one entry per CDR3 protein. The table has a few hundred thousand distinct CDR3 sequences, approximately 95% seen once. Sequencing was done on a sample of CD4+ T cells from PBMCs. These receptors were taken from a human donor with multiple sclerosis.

In DNA form, the CDR3 reads TGTGCCAGCAGCCCAATGGGATTGGGGGACAGTGGTCGGTATGGCTACACCTTC. This sequence encodes CASSPMGLGDSGRYGYTF. The chain links TRBV7-8 to TRBJ1-2; the match to TRBD1 covers 7 bases. V shed 5 bases and J 5 bases; nucleotides not matched to a gene: 20. Germline V gives CDR1 SGHVS, CDR2 FQNEAQ. This CDR3 is built from 18 residues.

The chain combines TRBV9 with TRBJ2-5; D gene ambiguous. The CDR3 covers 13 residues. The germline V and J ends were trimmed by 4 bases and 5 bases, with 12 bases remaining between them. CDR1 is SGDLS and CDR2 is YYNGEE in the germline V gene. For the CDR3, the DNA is TGTGCCAGCAGCTTCAGTGGGTCGGAGACCCAGTACTTC. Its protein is CASSFSGSETQYF.

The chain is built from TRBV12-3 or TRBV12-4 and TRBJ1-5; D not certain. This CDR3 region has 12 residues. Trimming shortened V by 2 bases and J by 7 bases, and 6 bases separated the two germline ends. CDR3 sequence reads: CASSLSYQPQHF. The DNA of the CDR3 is TGTGCCAGCAGTTTATCGTACCAGCCCCAGCATTTT.

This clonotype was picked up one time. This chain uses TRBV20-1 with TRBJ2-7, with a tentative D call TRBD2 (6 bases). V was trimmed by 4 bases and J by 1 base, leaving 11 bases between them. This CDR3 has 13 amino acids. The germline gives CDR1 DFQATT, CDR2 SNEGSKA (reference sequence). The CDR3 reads CSAIAAGSYEQYV. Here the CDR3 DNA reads TGCAGTGCTATTGCCGCGGGGTCCTACGAGCAGTACGTC.

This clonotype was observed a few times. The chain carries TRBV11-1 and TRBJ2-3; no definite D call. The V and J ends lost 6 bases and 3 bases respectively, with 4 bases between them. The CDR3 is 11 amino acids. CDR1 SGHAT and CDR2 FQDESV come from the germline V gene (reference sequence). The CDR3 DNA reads TGTGCCAGCAGGACGACAGATACGCAGTATTTT. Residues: CASRTTDTQYF.

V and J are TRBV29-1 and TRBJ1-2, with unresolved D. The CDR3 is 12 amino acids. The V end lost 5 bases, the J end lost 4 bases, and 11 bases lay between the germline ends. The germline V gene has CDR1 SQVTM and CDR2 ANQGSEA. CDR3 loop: CSVRTEGYGYTF. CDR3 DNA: TGCAGCGTTCGGACGGAAGGCTATGGCTACACCTTC.

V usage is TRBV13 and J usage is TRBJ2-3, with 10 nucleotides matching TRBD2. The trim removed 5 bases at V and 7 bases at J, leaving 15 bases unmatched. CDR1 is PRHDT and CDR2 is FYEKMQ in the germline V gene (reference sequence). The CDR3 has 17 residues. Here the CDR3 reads CASSPVPALAGGYTQYF. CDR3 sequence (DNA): TGTGCCAGCAGCCCTGTTCCGGCGTTAGCGGGGGGATATACGCAGTATTTT.

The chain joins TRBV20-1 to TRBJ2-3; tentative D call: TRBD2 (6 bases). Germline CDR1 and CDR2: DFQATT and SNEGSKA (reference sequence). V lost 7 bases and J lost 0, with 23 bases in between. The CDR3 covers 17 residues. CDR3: CSVPLTGVPSSTDTQYF. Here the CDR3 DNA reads TGCAGTGTCCCACTAACGGGGGTCCCTTCTAGCACAGATACGCAGTATTTT.

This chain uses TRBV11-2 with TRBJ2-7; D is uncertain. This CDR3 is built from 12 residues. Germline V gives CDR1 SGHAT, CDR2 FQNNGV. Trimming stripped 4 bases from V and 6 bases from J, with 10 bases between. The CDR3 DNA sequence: TGTGCCAGCAGCTCCCGTGTGTTCGAGCAGTACTTC. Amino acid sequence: CASSSRVFEQYF.

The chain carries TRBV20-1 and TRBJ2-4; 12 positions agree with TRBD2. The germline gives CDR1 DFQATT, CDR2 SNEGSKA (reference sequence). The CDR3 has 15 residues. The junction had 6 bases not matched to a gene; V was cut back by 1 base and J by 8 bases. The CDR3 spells CSARATSGGGDIQYF. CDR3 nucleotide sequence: TGCAGTGCTAGAGCGACTAGCGGGGGAGGGGACATTCAGTACTTC.

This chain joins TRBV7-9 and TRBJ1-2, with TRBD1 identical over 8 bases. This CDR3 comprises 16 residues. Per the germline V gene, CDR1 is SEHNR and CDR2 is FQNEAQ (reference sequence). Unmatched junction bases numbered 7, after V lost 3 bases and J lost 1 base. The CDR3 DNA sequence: TGTGCCAGCAGCTTCCAGGGGGCCAGGGTTAACTATGGCTACACCTTC. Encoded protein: CASSFQGARVNYGYTF.

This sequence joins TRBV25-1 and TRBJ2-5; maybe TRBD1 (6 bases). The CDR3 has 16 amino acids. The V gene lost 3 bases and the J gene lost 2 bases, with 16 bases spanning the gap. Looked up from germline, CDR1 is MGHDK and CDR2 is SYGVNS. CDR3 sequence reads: CASSDPTQGGQETQYF. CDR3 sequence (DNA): TGTGCCAGCAGTGATCCAACCCAAGGGGGACAAGAGACCCAGTACTTC.

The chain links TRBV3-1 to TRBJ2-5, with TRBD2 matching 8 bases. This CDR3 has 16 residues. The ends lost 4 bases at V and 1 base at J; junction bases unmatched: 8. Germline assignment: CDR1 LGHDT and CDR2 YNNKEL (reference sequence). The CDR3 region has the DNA TGTGCCAGCAGCCGGACTAGCCCGGACCGCCAAGAGACCCAGTACTTC. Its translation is CASSRTSPDRQETQYF.

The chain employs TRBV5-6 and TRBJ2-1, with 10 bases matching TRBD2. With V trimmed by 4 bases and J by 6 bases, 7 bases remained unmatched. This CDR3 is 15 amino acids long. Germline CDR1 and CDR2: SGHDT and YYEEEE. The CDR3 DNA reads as TGTGCCAGCAGCCGTCGGCTAGCGGGGGTCAATGAGCAGTTCTTC. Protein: CASSRRLAGVNEQFF. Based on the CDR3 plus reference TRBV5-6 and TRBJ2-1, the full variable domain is DAGVTQSPTHLIKTRGQQVTLRCSPKSGHDTVSWYQQALGQGPQFIFQYYEEEERQRGNFPDRFSGHQFPNYSSELNVNALLLGDSALYLCASSRRLAGVNEQFFGPGTRLTVL.

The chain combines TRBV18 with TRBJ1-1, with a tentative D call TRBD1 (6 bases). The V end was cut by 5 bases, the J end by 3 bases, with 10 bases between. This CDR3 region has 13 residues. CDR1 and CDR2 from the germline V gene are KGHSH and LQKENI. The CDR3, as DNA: TGTGCCAGCTCAGTGGACAGTCACACTGAAGCTTTCTTT. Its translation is CASSVDSHTEAFF.

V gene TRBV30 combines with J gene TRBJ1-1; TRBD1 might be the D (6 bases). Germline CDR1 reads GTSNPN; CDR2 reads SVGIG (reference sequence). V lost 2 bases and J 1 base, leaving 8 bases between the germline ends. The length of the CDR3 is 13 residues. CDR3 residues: CAWSQQGNTEAFF. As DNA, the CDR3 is TGTGCCTGGAGTCAACAGGGGAACACTGAAGCTTTCTTT.

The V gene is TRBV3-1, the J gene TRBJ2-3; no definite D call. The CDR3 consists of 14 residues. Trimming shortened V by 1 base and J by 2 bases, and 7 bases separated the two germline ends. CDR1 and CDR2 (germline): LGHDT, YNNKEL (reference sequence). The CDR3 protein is CASSQGQFTDTQYF. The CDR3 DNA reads TGTGCCAGCAGCCAAGGGCAATTCACAGATACGCAGTATTTT.

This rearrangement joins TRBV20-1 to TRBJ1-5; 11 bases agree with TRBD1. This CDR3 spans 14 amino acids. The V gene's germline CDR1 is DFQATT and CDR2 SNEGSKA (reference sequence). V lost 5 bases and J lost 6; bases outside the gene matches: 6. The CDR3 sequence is CSAGPGQGGQPQHF. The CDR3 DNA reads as TGCAGTGCTGGCCCGGGACAGGGGGGTCAGCCCCAGCATTTT.